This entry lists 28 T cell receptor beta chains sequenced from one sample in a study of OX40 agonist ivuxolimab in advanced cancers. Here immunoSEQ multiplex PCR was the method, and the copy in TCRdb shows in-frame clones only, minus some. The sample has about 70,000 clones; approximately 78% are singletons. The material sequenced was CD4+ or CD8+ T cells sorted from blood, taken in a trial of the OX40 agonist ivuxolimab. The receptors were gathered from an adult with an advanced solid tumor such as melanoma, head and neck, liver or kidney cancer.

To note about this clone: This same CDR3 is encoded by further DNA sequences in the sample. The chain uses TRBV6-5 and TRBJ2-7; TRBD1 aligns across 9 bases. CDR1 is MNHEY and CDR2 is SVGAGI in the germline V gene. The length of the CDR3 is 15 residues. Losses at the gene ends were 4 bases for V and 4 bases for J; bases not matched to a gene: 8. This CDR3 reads CASSSDRGRGYEQYF. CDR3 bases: TGTGCCAGCAGTTCGGACAGGGGAAGGGGTTACGAGCAGTACTTC.

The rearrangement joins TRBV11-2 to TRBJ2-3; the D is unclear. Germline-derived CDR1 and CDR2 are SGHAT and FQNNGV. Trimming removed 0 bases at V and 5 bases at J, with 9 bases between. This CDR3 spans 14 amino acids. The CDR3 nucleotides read TGTGCCAGCAGCTTAGATCGCAAGGGAGATACGCAGTATTTT. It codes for CASSLDRKGDTQYF.

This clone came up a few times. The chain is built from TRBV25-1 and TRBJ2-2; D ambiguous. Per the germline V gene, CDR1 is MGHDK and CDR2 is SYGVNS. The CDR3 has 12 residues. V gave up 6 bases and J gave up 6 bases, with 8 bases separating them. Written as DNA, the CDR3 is TGTGCCAGCAGCCAGGTTGCCGGGGAGCTGTTTTTT. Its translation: CASSQVAGELFF.

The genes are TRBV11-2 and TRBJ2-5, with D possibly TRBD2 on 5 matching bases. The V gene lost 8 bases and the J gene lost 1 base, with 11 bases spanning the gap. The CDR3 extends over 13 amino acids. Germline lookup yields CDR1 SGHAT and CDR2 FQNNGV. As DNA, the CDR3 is TGTGCCAGCGGGAGAGGGAGCCAAGAGACCCAGTACTTC. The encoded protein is CASGRGSQETQYF.

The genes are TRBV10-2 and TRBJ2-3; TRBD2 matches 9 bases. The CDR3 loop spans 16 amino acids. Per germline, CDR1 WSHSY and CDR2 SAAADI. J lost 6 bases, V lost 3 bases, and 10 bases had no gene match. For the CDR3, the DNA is TGCGCCAGCAGTGACCGAGCGGGGGGCACGTCGGATACGCAGTATTTT. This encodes CASSDRAGGTSDTQYF.

The CDR3 sequence is CASSQASGAGTDTQYF. In DNA, the CDR3 is TGTGCCAGCAGCCAAGCCAGCGGGGCTGGCACAGATACGCAGTATTTT. The gene calls are TRBV4-2 and TRBJ2-3; TRBD2 matches 7 bases. The germline V gene encodes CDR1 LGHNA and CDR2 YNFKEQ. The CDR3 runs 16 residues. J lost 1 base, V lost 1 base, and 5 bases had no gene match.

CDR3 sequence reads: CASSRGGGRGQNEQYF. The CDR3, as DNA: TGTGCCAGCAGCCGGGGTGGCGGCAGGGGGCAAAACGAGCAGTACTTC. V gene TRBV5-5 combines with J gene TRBJ2-7; 8 nucleotides match TRBD1. Per the germline V gene, CDR1 is SGHKS and CDR2 is YYEKEE (reference sequence). This CDR3 is 16 amino acids long. The V gene end was trimmed by 4 bases and the J gene end by 5 bases; junction bases not matched to a gene: 14.

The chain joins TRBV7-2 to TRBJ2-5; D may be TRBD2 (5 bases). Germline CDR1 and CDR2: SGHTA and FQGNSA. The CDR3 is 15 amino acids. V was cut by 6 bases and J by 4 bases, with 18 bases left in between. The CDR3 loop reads CASRSPGIRGETQYF. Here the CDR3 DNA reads TGTGCCAGCAGGAGCCCCGGGATTCGGGGAGAGACCCAGTACTTC.

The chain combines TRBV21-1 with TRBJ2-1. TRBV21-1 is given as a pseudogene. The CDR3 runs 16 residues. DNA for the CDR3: TGTGCCAGCAGCAAGATAATGGGTCGGCGCAAAAGGGAGCAGTTCTTC. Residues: CASSKIMGRRKREQFF.

The CDR3 coding sequence is TGTGCCAGCAGGGATTACACAGGGTATCAGCCCCAGCATTTT. Translation: CASRDYTGYQPQHF. The J gene is TRBJ1-5, the V gene TRBV6-1; possibly TRBD1 for D (6 bases). Germline V lookup: CDR1 MNHNS, CDR2 SASEGT. Trimming left V 6 bases short and J 5 bases short, with 14 bases between. The CDR3 has 14 amino acids.

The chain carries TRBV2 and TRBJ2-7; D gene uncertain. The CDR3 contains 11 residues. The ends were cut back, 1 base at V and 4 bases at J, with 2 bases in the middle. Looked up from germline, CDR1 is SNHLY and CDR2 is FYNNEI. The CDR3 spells CASSEGYEQYF. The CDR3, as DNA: TGTGCCAGCAGTGAAGGGTACGAGCAGTACTTC. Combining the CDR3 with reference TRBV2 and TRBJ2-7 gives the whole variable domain EPEVTQTPSHQVTQMGQEVILRCVPISNHLYFYWYRQILGQKVEFLVSFYNNEISEKSEIFDDQFSVERPDGSNFTLKIRSTKLEDSAMYFCASSEGYEQYFGPGTRLTVT.

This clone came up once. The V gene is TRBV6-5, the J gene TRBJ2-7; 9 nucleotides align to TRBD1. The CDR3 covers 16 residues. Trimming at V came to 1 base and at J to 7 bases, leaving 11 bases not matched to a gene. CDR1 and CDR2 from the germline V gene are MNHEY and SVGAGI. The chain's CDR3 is CASSYLFGQGPREQYF. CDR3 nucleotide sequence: TGTGCCAGCAGTTACTTGTTTGGACAGGGGCCTAGGGAGCAGTACTTC.

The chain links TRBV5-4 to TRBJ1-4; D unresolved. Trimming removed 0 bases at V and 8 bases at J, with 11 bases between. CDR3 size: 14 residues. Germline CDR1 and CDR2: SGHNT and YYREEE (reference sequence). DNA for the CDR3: TGTGCCAGCAGCTTGGAGGCTTCGGGGGAAAAACTGTTTTTT. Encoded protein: CASSLEASGEKLFF.

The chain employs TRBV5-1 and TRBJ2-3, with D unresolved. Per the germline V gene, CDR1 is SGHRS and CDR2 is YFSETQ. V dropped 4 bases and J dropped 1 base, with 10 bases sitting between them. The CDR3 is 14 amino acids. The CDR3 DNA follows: TGCGCCAGCAGCAGGATCGAGGGCACAGATACGCAGTATTTT. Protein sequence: CASSRIEGTDTQYF. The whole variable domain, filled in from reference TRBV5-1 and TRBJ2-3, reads KAGVTQTPRYLIKTRGQQVTLSCSPISGHRSVSWYQQTPGQGLQFLFEYFSETQRNKGNFPGRFSGRQFSNSRSEMNVSTLELGDSALYLCASSRIEGTDTQYFGPGTRLTVL.

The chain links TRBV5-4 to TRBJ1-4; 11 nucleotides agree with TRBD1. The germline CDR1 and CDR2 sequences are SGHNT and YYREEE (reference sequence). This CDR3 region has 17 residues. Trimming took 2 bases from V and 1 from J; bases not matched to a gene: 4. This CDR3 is CASSLRDRGLTNEKLFF. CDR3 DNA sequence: TGTGCCAGCAGCTTAAGGGACAGGGGGTTAACTAATGAAAAACTGTTTTTT.

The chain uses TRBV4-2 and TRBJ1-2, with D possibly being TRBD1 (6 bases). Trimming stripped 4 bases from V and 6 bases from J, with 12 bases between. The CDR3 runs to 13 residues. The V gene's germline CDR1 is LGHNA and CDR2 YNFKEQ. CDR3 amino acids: CASSLEQGHGYTF. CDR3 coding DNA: TGTGCCAGCAGCCTCGAACAGGGCCATGGCTACACCTTC.

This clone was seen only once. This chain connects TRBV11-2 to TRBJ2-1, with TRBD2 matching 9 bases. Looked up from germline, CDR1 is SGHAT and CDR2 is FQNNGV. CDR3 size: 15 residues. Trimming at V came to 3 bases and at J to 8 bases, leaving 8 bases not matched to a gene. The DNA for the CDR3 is TGTGCCAGCAGCTTCGGTCTAGCGGGGATCGATGAGCAGTTCTTC. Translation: CASSFGLAGIDEQFF.

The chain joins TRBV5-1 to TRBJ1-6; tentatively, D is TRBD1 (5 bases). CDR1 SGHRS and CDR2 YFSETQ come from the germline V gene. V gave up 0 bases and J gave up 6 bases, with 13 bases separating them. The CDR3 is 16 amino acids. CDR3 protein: CASSLAAGKINSPLHF. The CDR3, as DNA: TGCGCCAGCAGCTTGGCCGCAGGGAAGATTAATTCACCCCTCCACTTT.

In DNA form, the CDR3 reads TGCGCCAGCAGCCGGCTAGCGGGGGAGTACAATGAGCAGTTCTTC. This translates into CASSRLAGEYNEQFF. The chain carries TRBV5-1 and TRBJ2-1, with TRBD2 matching over 10 bases. Germline V gene lookup returns CDR1 SGHRS and CDR2 YFSETQ. The CDR3 extends over 15 amino acids. V dropped 4 bases and J dropped 4; count of bases not matched to a gene: 5.

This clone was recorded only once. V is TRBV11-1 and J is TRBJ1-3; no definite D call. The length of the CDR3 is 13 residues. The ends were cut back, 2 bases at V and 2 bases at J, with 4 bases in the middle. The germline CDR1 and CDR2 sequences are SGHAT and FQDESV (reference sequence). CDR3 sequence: CASSLQPGNTIYF. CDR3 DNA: TGTGCCAGCAGCTTACAACCTGGAAACACCATATATTTT. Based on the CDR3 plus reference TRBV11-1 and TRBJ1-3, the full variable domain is EAEVAQSPRYKITEKSQAVAFWCDPISGHATLYWYRQILGQGPELLVQFQDESVVDDSQLPKDRFSAERLKGVDSTLKIQPAELGDSAMYLCASSLQPGNTIYFGEGSWLTVV.

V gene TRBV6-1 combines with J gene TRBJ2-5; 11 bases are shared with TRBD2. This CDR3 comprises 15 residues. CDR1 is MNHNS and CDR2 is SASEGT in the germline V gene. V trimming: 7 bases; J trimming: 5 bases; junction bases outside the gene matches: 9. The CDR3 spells CASTSGSGGAETQYF. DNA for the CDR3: TGTGCCAGCACCTCGGGTAGCGGGGGGGCTGAGACCCAGTACTTC.

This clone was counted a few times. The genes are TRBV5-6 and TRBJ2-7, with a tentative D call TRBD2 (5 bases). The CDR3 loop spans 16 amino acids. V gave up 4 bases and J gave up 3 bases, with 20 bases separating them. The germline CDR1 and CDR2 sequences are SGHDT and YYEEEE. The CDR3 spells CASSIAGPVTLYEQYF. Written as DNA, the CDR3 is TGTGCCAGCAGCATCGCGGGCCCCGTGACCCTCTACGAGCAGTACTTC.

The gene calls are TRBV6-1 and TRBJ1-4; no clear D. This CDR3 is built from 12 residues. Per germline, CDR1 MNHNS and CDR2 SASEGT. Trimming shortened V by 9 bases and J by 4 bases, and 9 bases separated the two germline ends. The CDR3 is CASLGVNEKLFF. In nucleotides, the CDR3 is TGTGCCAGTCTGGGAGTTAATGAAAAACTGTTTTTT.

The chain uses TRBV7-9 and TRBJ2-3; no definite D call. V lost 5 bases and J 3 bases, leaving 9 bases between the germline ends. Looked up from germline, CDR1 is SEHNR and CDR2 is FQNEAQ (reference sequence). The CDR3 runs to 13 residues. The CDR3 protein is CASSGWATDTQYF. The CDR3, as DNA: TGTGCCAGCAGCGGTTGGGCGACAGATACGCAGTATTTT. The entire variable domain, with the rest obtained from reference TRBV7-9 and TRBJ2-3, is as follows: DTGVSQNPRHKITKRGQNVTFRCDPISEHNRLYWYRQTLGQGPEFLTYFQNEAQLEKSRLLSDRFSAERPKGSFSTLEIQRTEQGDSAMYLCASSGWATDTQYFGPGTRLTVL.

CDR3 nucleotide sequence: TGTGCCAGCAGCTGGGGACAGGGTGGAAACACCATATATTTT. This sequence encodes CASSWGQGGNTIYF. The V gene is TRBV13, the J gene TRBJ1-3; 9 positions match TRBD1. J was trimmed by 3 bases and V by 4 bases; bases with no gene match: 1. The CDR3 length is 14 residues. Germline loops: CDR1 PRHDT, CDR2 FYEKMQ (reference sequence).

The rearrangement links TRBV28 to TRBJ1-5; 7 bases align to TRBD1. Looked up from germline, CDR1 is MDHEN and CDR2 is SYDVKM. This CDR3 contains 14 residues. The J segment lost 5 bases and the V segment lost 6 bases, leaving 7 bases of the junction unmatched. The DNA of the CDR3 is TGTGCCAGCAGCCCCCTACAGGGGTATCAGCCCCAGCATTTT. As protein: CASSPLQGYQPQHF.

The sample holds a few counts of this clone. The CDR3 reads CASSEEAGGFHF. Written as DNA, the CDR3 is TGTGCCAGCAGTGAAGAGGCGGGAGGATTCCACTTT. The V and J genes are TRBV2 and TRBJ1-6; no firm D call. CDR1 SNHLY and CDR2 FYNNEI come from the germline V gene. Trimming took off 1 base at V and 17 bases at J, with 12 bases between the two ends. The CDR3 totals 12 residues.

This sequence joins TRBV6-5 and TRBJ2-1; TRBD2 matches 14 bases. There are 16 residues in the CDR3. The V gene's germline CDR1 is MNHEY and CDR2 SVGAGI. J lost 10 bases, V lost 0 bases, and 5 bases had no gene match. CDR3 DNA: TGTGCCAGCAGTTACTCGACTAGCGGGGGGGAAGGGGAGCAGTTCTTC. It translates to CASSYSTSGGEGEQFF.